This T cell receptor (beta chain) came from a study of T cells in Graves' hyperthyroidism and ophthalmopathy. The J segment lost 5 bases and the V segment lost 4 bases, leaving 7 bases of the junction unmatched. Germline lookup yields CDR1 SGHAT and CDR2 FQNNGV. The CDR3 runs 14 residues. The table lists this clonotype with many counts. RNA transcripts gave rise to amplified TCR beta CDR3 regions. First-round RT-PCR targeting the TCR CDR3 was performed with the HTBI primer set. Each CDR3 protein gets one entry after TCRdb re-called the multiplex PCR reads with MiXCR. Counted here are a few hundred thousand distinct CDR3 sequences, about 15% occurring once; the ten biggest clones make up 4.5% to 6%.

Sequenced input: blood. This chain uses TRBV11-2 with TRBJ1-1; 7 positions match TRBD1. The receptor was isolated from a young woman with Graves' hyperthyroidism that later progressed to Graves' ophthalmopathy. CDR3 sequence reads: CASSSGQTSTEAFF. DNA for the CDR3: TGTGCCAGCAGCTCGGGACAGACGTCGACTGAAGCTTTCTTT.